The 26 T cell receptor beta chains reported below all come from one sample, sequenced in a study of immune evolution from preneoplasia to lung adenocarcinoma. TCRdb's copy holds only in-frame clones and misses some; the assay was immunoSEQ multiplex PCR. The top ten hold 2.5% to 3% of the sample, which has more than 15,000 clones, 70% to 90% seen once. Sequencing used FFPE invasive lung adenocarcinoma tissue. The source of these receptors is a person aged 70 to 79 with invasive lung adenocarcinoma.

The CDR3 here is CASSSRADTEAFF. The CDR3, as DNA: TGTGCCAGCAGCTCCAGAGCGGACACTGAAGCTTTCTTT. V usage is TRBV7-9 and J usage is TRBJ1-1; the D is unclear. This CDR3 spans 13 amino acids. Germline V gene data show CDR1 as SEHNR and CDR2 as FQNEAQ (reference sequence). The V end was cut by 4 bases, the J end by 3 bases, with 9 bases between.

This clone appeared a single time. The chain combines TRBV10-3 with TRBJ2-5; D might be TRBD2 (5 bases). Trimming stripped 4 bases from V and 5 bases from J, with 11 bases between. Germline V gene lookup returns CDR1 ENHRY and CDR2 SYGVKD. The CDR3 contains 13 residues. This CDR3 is CAISVRETETQYF. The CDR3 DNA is TGTGCCATCAGTGTTCGGGAAACGGAGACCCAGTACTTC.

Here the CDR3 reads CASSNSSVQPQHF. The CDR3 DNA reads as TGTGCCAGCAGCAATTCGTCCGTGCAGCCCCAGCATTTT. The J gene is TRBJ1-5, the V gene TRBV21-1. TRBV21-1 is a documented pseudogene. This CDR3 has 13 residues.

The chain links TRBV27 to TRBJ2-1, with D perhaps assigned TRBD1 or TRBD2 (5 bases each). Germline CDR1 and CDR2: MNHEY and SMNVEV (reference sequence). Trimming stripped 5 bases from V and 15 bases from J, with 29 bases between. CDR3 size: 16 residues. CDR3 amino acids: CASSPQRVWGSLVGFF. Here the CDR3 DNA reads TGTGCCAGCAGTCCCCAGAGGGTGTGGGGGTCCCTCGTGGGGTTCTTC.

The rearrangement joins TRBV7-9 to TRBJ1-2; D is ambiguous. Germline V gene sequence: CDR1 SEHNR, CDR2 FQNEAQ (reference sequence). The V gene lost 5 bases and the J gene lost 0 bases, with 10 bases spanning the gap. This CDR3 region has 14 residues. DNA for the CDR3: TGTGCCAGCAGCCTCGCGGTTCCTAACTATGGCTACACCTTC. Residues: CASSLAVPNYGYTF.

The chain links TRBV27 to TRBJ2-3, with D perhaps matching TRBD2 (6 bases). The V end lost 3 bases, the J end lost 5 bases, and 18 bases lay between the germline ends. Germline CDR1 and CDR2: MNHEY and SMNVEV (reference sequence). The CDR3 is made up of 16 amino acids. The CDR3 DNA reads TGTGCCAGCAGTTTTGTTCACGGGACTTACGGAGATACGCAGTATTTT. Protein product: CASSFVHGTYGDTQYF.

The chain's CDR3 is CASTDRGRAEETQYF. The CDR3 DNA sequence: TGTGCCAGCACTGACAGGGGGCGGGCTGAGGAGACCCAGTACTTC. This chain connects TRBV7-8 to TRBJ2-5; TRBD1 matches 10 bases. There are 15 residues in the CDR3. Trimming at V came to 7 bases and at J to 5 bases, leaving 10 bases not matched to a gene. In germline, CDR1 is SGHVS, CDR2 FQNEAQ.

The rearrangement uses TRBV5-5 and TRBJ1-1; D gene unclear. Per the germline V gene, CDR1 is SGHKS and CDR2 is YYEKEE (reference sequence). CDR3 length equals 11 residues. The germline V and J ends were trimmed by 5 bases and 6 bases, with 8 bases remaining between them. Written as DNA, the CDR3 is TGTGCCAGCAGGACGACGGCTGAAGCTTTCTTT. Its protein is CASRTTAEAFF.

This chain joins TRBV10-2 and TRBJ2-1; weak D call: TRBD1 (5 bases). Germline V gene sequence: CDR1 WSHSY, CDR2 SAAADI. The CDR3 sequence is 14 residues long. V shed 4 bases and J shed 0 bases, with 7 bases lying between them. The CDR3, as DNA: TGCGCCAGCAGTGTTGACAGCTCCTACAATGAGCAGTTCTTC. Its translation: CASSVDSSYNEQFF.

In DNA, the CDR3 is TGTGCCAGCAGCCGTCGACAGAACACTGAAGCTTTCTTT. Encoded protein: CASSRRQNTEAFF. The chain uses TRBV7-6 and TRBJ1-1; D uncertain. The V gene's germline CDR1 is SGHVS and CDR2 FNYEAQ. The V end was cut by 5 bases, the J end by 1 base, with 8 bases between. This CDR3 contains 13 residues.

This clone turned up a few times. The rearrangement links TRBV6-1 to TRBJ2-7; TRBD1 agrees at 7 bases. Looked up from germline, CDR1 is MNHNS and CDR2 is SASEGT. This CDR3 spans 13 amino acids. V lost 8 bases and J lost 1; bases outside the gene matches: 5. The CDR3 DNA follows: TGTGCCAGCGGGGGACAGACTTCCTACGAGCAGTACTTC. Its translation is CASGGQTSYEQYF.

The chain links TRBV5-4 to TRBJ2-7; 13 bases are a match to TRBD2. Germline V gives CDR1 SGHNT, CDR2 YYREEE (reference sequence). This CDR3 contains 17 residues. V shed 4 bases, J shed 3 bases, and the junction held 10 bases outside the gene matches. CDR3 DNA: TGTGCCAGCAGCAGAGGGACTAGCGGGGAGAGATTCTACGAGCAGTACTTC. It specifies CASSRGTSGERFYEQYF.

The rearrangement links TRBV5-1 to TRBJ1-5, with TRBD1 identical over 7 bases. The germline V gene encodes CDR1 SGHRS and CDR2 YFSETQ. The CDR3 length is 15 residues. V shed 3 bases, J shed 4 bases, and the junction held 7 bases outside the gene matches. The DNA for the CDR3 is TGCGCCAGCAGCTCTGGGACAGACCTTAATCAGCCCCAGCATTTT. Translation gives CASSSGTDLNQPQHF. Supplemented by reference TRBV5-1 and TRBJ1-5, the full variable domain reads KAGVTQTPRYLIKTRGQQVTLSCSPISGHRSVSWYQQTPGQGLQFLFEYFSETQRNKGNFPGRFSGRQFSNSRSEMNVSTLELGDSALYLCASSSGTDLNQPQHFGDGTRLSIL.

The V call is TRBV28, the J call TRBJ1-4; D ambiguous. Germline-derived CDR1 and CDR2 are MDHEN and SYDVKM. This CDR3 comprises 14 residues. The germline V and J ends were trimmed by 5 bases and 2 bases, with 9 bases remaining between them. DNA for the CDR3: TGTGCCAGCAGTAACCGGTGGACTAATGAAAAACTGTTTTTT. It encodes CASSNRWTNEKLFF.

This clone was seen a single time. CDR3 in DNA: TGTGCCAGCAGCCATACAGTGAGGCCTGGAAACACCATATATTTT. Its translation is CASSHTVRPGNTIYF. The V gene is TRBV14, the J gene TRBJ1-3; D is unclear. The CDR3 totals 15 residues. CDR1 SGHDN and CDR2 FVKESK come from the germline V gene. V lost 3 bases and J lost 2, with 11 bases in between.

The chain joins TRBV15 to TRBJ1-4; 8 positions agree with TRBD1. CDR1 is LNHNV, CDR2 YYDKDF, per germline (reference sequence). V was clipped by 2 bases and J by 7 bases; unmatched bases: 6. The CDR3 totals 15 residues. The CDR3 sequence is CATSRPFDRGEKLFF. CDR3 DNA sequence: TGTGCCACCAGCAGACCATTCGACAGGGGTGAAAAACTGTTTTTT.

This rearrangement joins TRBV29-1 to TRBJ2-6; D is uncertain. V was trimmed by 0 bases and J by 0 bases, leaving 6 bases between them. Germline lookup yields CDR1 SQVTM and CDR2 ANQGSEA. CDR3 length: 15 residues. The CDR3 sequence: CSVEDPSSGANVLTF. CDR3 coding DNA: TGCAGCGTTGAAGATCCGTCCTCTGGGGCCAACGTCCTGACTTTC.

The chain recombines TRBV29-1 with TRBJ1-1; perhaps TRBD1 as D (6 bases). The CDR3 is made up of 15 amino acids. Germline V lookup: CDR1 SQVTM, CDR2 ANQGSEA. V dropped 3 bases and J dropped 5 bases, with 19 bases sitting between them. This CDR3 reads CSVDPDGGRTTEAFF. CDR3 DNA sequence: TGCAGCGTTGATCCTGACGGGGGCCGAACAACTGAAGCTTTCTTT.

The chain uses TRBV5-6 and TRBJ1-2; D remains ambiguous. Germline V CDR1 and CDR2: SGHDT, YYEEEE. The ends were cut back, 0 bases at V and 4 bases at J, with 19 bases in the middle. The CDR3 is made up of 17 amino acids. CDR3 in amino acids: CASSLDLRRGNIYGYTF. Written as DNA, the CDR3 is TGTGCCAGCAGCTTGGACCTCAGACGGGGAAACATCTATGGCTACACCTTC. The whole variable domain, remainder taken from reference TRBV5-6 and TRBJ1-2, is DAGVTQSPTHLIKTRGQQVTLRCSPKSGHDTVSWYQQALGQGPQFIFQYYEEEERQRGNFPDRFSGHQFPNYSSELNVNALLLGDSALYLCASSLDLRRGNIYGYTFGSGTRLTVV.

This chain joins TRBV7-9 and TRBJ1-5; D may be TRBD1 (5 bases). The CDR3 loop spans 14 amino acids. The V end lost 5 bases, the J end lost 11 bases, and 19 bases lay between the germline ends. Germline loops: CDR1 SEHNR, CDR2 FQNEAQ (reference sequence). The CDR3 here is CASSRGGDPTTQHF. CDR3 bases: TGTGCCAGCAGCCGGGGGGGAGACCCGACAACCCAGCATTTT.

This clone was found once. CDR3 coding DNA: TGTGCCAGCAGTGAATTGGCTGGGACGGATGGCTACACCTTC. It codes for CASSELAGTDGYTF. The chain couples TRBV6-1 to TRBJ1-2, with TRBD1 as a possible D gene (5 bases). Germline V gives CDR1 MNHNS, CDR2 SASEGT. V shed 2 bases and J shed 6 bases, with 13 bases lying between them. This CDR3 is built from 14 residues.

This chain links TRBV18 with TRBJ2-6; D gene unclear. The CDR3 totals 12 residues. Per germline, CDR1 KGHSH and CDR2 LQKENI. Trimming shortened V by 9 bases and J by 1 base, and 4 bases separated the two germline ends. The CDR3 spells CASFSGANVLTF. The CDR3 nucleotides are TGTGCCAGTTTTTCTGGGGCCAACGTCCTGACTTTC.

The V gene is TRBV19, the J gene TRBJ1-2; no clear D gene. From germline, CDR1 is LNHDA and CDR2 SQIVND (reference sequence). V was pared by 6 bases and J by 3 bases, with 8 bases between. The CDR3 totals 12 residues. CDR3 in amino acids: CASRAVHYGYTF. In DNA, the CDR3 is TGTGCCAGTAGGGCGGTACACTATGGCTACACCTTC.

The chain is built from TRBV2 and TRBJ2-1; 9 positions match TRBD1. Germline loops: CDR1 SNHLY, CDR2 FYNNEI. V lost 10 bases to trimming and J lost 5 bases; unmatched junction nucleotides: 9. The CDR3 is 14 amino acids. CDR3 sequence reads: CATGTGTLHNEQFF. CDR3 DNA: TGTGCCACAGGGACAGGGACCCTACACAATGAGCAGTTCTTC.

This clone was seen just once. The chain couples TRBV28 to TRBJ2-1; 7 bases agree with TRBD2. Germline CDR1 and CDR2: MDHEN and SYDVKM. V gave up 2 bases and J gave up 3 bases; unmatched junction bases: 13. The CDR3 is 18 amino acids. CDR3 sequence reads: CASSLPPWGREGYNEQFF. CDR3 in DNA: TGTGCCAGCAGTTTACCCCCCTGGGGCAGGGAGGGCTACAATGAGCAGTTCTTC.

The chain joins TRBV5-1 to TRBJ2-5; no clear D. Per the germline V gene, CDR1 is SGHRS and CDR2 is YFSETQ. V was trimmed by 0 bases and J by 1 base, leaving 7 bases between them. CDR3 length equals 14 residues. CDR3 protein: CASSLGFGQETQYF. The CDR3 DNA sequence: TGCGCCAGCAGCTTGGGCTTCGGCCAAGAGACCCAGTACTTC.